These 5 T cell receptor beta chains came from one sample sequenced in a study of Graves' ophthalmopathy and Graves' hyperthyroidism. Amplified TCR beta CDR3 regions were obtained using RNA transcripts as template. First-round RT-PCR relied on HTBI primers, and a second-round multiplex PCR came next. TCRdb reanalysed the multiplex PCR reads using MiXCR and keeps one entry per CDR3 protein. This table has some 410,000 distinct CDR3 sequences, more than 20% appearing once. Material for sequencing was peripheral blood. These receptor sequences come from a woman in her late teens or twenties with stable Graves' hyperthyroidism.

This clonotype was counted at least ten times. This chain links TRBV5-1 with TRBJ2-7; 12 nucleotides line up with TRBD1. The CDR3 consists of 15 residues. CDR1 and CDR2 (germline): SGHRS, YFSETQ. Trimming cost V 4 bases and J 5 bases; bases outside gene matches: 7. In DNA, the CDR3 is TGCGCCAGCAGCCTACCCGGGACAGGGGGCCACGAGCAGTACTTC. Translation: CASSLPGTGGHEQYF.

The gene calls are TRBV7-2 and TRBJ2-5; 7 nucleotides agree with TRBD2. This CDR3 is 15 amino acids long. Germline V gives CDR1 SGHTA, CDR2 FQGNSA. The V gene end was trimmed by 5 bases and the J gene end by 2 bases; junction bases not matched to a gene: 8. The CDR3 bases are TGTGCCAGCAGCCCTTCTGGGGGGGTTCAAGAGACCCAGTACTTC. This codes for CASSPSGGVQETQYF.

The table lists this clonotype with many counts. This CDR3 reads CSAPLPSGSAFF. The CDR3 DNA reads TGCAGTGCTCCCCTACCGTCCGGCTCTGCTTTCTTT. This chain connects TRBV20-1 to TRBJ1-1; no reliable D call. The CDR3 runs 12 residues. V lost 5 bases to trimming and J lost 11 bases, with 18 bases between them. Germline CDR1 reads DFQATT; CDR2 reads SNEGSKA (reference sequence).

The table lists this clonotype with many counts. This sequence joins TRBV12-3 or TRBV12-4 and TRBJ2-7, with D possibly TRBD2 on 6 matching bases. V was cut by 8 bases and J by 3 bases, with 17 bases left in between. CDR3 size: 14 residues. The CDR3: CASGPFGSGYEQYF. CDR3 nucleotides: TGTGCCAGCGGTCCCTTTGGTAGCGGCTACGAGCAGTACTTC.

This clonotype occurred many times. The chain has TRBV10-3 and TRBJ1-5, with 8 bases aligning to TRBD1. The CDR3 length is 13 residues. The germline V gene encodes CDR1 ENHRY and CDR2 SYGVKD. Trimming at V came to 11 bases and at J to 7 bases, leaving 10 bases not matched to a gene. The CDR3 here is CAVSKTGDQPQHF. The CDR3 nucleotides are TGTGCCGTATCCAAGACAGGGGACCAGCCCCAGCATTTT.